The clone carrying this T cell receptor beta chain appeared many times. Its antigen is currently unknown. TCRdb reanalysed the RACE reads using MiXCR and keeps one entry per CDR3 protein. Of around 100,000 distinct CDR3 sequences listed, approximately 9.9% are singletons. The sample comes from a study of human T cells and chemical hapten exposure. The study's findings and limits: Among expanded TCRs, significantly more large CDR3 similarity clusters formed than among controls. Alopecia affected the donors, so their immune response may differ from healthy people's. TCRs exceeding a frequency of 1 in 1000 stayed unchanged under DPC sensitization.

Stated time point: patch test 1, 2 weeks after DPC sensitization. Treatment described: therapeutic diphenylcyclopropenone sensitization with weekly scalp DPC. Each patch test followed a blood draw. Germline-derived CDR1 and CDR2 are SGHNT and YENEEA. V shed 5 bases, J shed 9 bases, and the junction held 7 bases outside the gene matches. The CDR3 totals 16 residues. The material was whole blood, obtained in connection with sensitization to the hapten diphenylcyclopropenone (DPC). The sequence was collected from a woman aged 40 to 49 with alopecia areata. Some clones in this sample may be carry-over from other donors' samples. The genes are TRBV11-3 and TRBJ2-1; 16 bases line up with TRBD2. The CDR3 loop reads CASSPGTSGRAGEQFF. The CDR3 coding sequence is TGTGCCAGCAGCCCTGGGACTAGCGGGAGGGCCGGTGAGCAGTTCTTC.